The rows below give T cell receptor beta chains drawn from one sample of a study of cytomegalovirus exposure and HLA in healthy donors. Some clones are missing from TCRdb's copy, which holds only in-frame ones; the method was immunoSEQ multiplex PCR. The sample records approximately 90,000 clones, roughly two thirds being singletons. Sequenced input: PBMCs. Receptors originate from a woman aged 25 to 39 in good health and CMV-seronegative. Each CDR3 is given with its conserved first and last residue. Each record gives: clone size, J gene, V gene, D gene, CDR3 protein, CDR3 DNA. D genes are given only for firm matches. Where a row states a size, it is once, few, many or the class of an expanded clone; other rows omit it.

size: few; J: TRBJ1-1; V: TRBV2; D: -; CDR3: CASSEGRATEAFF; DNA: TGTGCCAGCAGTGAAGGCAGGGCCACTGAAGCTTTCTTT
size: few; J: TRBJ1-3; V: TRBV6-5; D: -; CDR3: CASSYTIQGSGNTIYF; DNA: TGTGCCAGCAGTTACACAATACAGGGCTCTGGAAACACCATATATTTT
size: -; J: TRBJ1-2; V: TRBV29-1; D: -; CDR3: CSVRVEKIYGYTF; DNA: TGCAGCGTCCGAGTCGAGAAGATCTATGGCTACACCTTC
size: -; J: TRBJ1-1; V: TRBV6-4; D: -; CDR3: CASSEFGGDSQAFF; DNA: TGTGCCAGCAGTGAATTTGGGGGGGATTCTCAAGCTTTCTTT
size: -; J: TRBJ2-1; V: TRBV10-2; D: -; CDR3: CASSERGEQFF; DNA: TGCGCCAGCAGTGAACGGGGAGAGCAGTTCTTC
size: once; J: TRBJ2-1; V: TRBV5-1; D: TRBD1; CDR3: CASSRDRVNEQFF; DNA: TGCGCCAGCAGCCGGGACAGGGTTAATGAGCAGTTCTTC
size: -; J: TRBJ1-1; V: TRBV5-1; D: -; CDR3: CASSLGTGDTEAFF; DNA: TGCGCCAGCAGCTTGGGGACGGGGGACACTGAAGCTTTCTTT
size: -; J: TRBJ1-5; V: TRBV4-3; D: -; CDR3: CASSQVVGRAGPSQPQHF; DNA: TGCGCCAGCAGCCAAGTCGTGGGGAGGGCAGGGCCAAGTCAGCCCCAGCATTTT
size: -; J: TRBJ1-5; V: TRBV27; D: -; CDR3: CASSLWGGARNQPQHF; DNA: TGTGCCAGCAGTTTATGGGGGGGGGCTCGCAATCAGCCCCAGCATTTT
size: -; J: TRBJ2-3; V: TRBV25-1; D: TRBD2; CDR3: CASSEALGAGGTDTQYF; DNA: TGTGCCAGCAGTGAAGCGTTGGGAGCGGGAGGGACAGATACGCAGTATTTT
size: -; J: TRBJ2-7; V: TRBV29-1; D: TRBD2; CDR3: CSVLRLAGRQYEQYF; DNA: TGCAGCGTTCTCCGACTAGCGGGACGTCAGTACGAGCAGTACTTC